The text below deals with one T cell receptor beta chain. Its recognized antigen is unknown. Base qualities are not recorded, but no much larger clone differs from it by a single base. This specimen belongs to a study of T cell therapy after organ transplantation (dated by TCRdb to about 2019). A note on the overall study: Therapy products were autologous CMV-specific T cells expanded in vitro for approximately two weeks with a peptide pool of 30 HLA class I and II CMV epitopes. Each patient got up to 6 T cell doses, given every 2 weeks, and was then monitored for around 30 weeks after finishing therapy. Of the roughly 10 patients, eight were classified as clinical responders and two were classified as nonresponders. A median of 1.92 x 10^8 CMV-specific T cells was administered to patients across 2 to 6 intravenous infusions. Blood samples for the short-term post-therapy time point were collected 4 to 8 weeks after therapy was completed. This study was a follow-up analysis of the TRBV repertoire from an open-label phase I trial that tested autologous CMV-specific adoptive T cell therapy in people who had received solid-organ transplants. Of the 10 to 11 patients, only seven or eight had long-term post-therapy samples available.

This sample's time point label indicates: 4-8 weeks after completion of therapy. Patients were solid-organ transplant recipients with drug-resistant/recurrent cytomegalovirus. Nine to ten people from the trial were chosen for repertoire analysis because post-therapy peripheral blood mononuclear cells were available from them. A BD FACSAria III was used to sort viable CD3+CD8+CD4- lymphocytes from PBMCs. The Qiagen DNeasy Kit was used to extract genomic DNA from the sorted cells. Broader findings and caveats from the paper: Before therapy, nonresponders had marked clonal expansions, and after therapy the repertoires of nonresponders changed only minimally. Few detected expansions in nonresponders may reflect reduced sample coverage from poor CD8+ T cell yield. Because the cohort was small, confounders such as concurrent antirejection and antiviral medications could not be assessed. Reconstitution after therapy appeared to include not only transferred clonotypes but also endogenous clonotypes that had not been detected in the therapy products. Fold change in CD8 clonality after therapy was inversely correlated with pretherapy clonality, suggesting that less biased repertoires were more receptive to remodeling.

Reading from cysteine to phenylalanine, the CDR3 counts 17 amino acids. The CDR3 DNA has 51 bases and is translated from base 1. The V end gives up 1 base and the J end 8 bases, leaving 16 bases in the junction not matched to a gene. CDR1 and CDR2, per the germline V gene, are MGHRA and YSYEKL. Using the immunoSEQ two-step, bias-controlled multiplex PCR assay, TRB CDR3 regions were amplified from genomic DNA. CDR3 libraries were sequenced on an Illumina NextSeq 500. In the source study's methods: The immunoSEQ Analyzer platform was used for initial alignment and bioinformatics, including bias normalization against synthetic CDR3 analogs. V, D and J gene annotation followed the IMGT database definitions. Further TRBV analyses used VDJtools version 1.1.10 and the R package tcR version 2.2.1.11 with default settings. GLIPH analysis was done using default settings in version 1.0. For CDR3 sequences with at least 5 reads, significant changes in clonotype frequency were assessed with a 2-sided binomial test and Benjamini-Hochberg correction (alpha = 0.01). Entries here come from immuneACCESS through TCRdb and include only in-frame sequences with V and J called. Some clones fail to appear in such tables; in the studies checked, an unresolved V gene covers under half of the shortfall, and the cause of the remainder is unknown. That table is the source of V, J and clone size, and D and trimming were worked out from the DNA. Recorded for this sample are 15,000 to 20,000 clones; around 82% of them occurred a single time. 9.2% of the sample is taken by the ten largest.

This receptor was taken from a human patient who had received a solid organ transplant and had CMV disease. Some T cells present after a transplant may be cells of the graft donor. This chain joins TRBV4-1 to TRBJ1-2, with 7 bases aligning to TRBD1. The material sequenced was CD8+ T cells from blood, taken after autologous CMV-specific T cell therapy. CDR3 protein: CASSQVLLTGLQHGYTF. The nucleotides are TGCGCCAGCAGCCAAGTCCTGTTGACAGGGTTGCAACACGGCTACACCTTC.